This TCR beta chain originates from a study of T cell changes during pregnancy in multiple sclerosis. Trimming took 10 bases from V and 3 from J, leaving 9 bases between them. The germline V gene has CDR1 MNHNS and CDR2 SASEGT. The CDR3 is 12 residues long. Sequenced by immunoSEQ multiplex PCR; TCRdb stores in-frame clones only, minus some. Of tens of thousands of clones in the sample, approximately 95% were seen once. This clonotype was obtained from a female donor with multiple sclerosis, enrolled in a pregnancy study. The chain combines TRBV6-1 with TRBJ2-2; D is unclear. The sequencing here drew on CD8+ T cells from peripheral blood mononuclear cells, taken in the third trimester of pregnancy. CDR3 in amino acids: CATPLYTGELFF. The CDR3 DNA sequence: TGTGCCACTCCTCTTTACACCGGGGAGCTGTTTTTT.